The 5 T cell receptor beta chains below come from one sample, sequenced in a study of blood T cells in healthy people across ages. Then a second PCR, running roughly 7 to 11 cycles, was carried out with a sample-barcoded 5' primer and a J-beta primer mix. TCRdb called the 5' RACE reads again in MiXCR, with one record for every CDR3 protein. The table records about 1,800,000 distinct CDR3 sequences, under 30% of them present only once. Sequencing was carried out using blood. The origin of the receptors is a woman aged 30 to 39 in good health.

V is TRBV7-2 and J is TRBJ1-2; 8 bases line up with TRBD1. CDR1 is SGHTA, CDR2 FQGNSA, per germline. The V segment lost 0 bases and the J segment 1 base; nucleotides outside the gene matches: 13. The CDR3 contains 19 residues. The CDR3 sequence is CASSLAYPRQGRFNYGYTF. CDR3 in DNA: TGTGCCAGCAGCTTAGCCTATCCTCGACAGGGGCGCTTTAACTATGGCTACACCTTC.

This clonotype came up a few times. The chain has TRBV5-1 and TRBJ2-4; TRBD1 agrees at 8 bases. This CDR3 has 15 amino acids. Germline lookup yields CDR1 SGHRS and CDR2 YFSETQ. Trimming removed 4 bases from V and 7 bases from J; junction bases left unmatched: 10. The DNA for the CDR3 is TGCGCCAGCAGCACTGTAGGGACAGGAGTTAACATTCAGTACTTC. Translation gives CASSTVGTGVNIQYF. The variable domain in full, completed from reference TRBV5-1 and TRBJ2-4, reads KAGVTQTPRYLIKTRGQQVTLSCSPISGHRSVSWYQQTPGQGLQFLFEYFSETQRNKGNFPGRFSGRQFSNSRSEMNVSTLELGDSALYLCASSTVGTGVNIQYFGAGTRLSVL.

This clonotype was seen repeatedly, ten times or more. The J gene is TRBJ1-6, the V gene TRBV7-6, with 8 bases matching TRBD1. This CDR3 has 14 residues. Germline V CDR1 and CDR2: SGHVS, FNYEAQ. The V gene end was trimmed by 6 bases and the J gene end by 10 bases; junction bases not matched to a gene: 8. The CDR3 loop reads CASSTGQGESPLHF. The CDR3 DNA reads as TGTGCCAGCAGTACCGGACAGGGAGAATCACCCCTCCACTTT.

This sequence joins TRBV2 and TRBJ2-3; 8 nucleotides agree with TRBD1. The J segment lost 1 base and the V segment lost 6 bases, leaving 9 bases of the junction unmatched. The CDR3 loop spans 16 amino acids. CDR1 is SNHLY, CDR2 FYNNEI, per germline. This chain's CDR3 is CASRADGQGRTDTQYF. In nucleotides, the CDR3 is TGTGCCAGCAGGGCCGACGGACAGGGCCGCACAGATACGCAGTATTTT. Full variable domain (remainder filled in from reference TRBV2 and TRBJ2-3): EPEVTQTPSHQVTQMGQEVILRCVPISNHLYFYWYRQILGQKVEFLVSFYNNEISEKSEIFDDQFSVERPDGSNFTLKIRSTKLEDSAMYFCASRADGQGRTDTQYFGPGTRLTVL.

The gene calls are TRBV9 and TRBJ2-1; D might be TRBD1 (5 bases). Germline CDR1 reads SGDLS; CDR2 reads YYNGEE. The length of the CDR3 is 14 residues. With 4 bases removed from V and 5 bases from J, the gap between germline ends came to 13 bases. CDR3 nucleotides: TGTGCCAGCAGCCCGAAGGGGCTTGACAATGAGCAGTTCTTC. Translation: CASSPKGLDNEQFF.